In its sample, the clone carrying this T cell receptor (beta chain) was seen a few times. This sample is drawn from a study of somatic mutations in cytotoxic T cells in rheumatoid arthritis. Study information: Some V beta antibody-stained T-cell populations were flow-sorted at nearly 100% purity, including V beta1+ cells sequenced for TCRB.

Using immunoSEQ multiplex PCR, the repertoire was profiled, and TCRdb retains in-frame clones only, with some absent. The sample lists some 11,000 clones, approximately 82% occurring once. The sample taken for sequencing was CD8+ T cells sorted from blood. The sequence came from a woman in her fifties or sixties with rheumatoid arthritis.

The CDR3 nucleotides are TGTGCCAGCAGTGACCGGGGGACAGGGTCCGCAGATACGCAGTATTTT. Translating it yields CASSDRGTGSADTQYF. The chain joins TRBV6-4 to TRBJ2-3, with 9 bases that match TRBD1. The J segment lost 4 bases and the V segment lost 2 bases, leaving 7 bases of the junction unmatched. This CDR3 is built from 16 residues. The germline V gene has CDR1 MRHNA and CDR2 SNTAGT.